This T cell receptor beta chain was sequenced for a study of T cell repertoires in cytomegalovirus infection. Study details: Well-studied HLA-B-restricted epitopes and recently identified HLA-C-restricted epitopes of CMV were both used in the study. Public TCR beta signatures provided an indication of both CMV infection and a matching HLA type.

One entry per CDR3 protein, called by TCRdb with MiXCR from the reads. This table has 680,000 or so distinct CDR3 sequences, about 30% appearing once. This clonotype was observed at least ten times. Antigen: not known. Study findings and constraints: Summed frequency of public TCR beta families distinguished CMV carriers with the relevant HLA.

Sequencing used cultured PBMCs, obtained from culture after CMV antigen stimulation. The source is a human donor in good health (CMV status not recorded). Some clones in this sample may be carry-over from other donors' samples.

CDR3 DNA sequence: TGTGCCAGCAGCTTAGCGTATTTTACAGGACTGAACACTGAAGCTTTCTTT. Its protein product is CASSLAYFTGLNTEAFF. The chain is built from TRBV7-2 and TRBJ1-1; D perhaps matches TRBD1 (5 bases). This CDR3 is built from 17 residues. V was trimmed by 0 bases and J by 0 bases, leaving 14 bases between them. Looked up from germline, CDR1 is SGHTA and CDR2 is FQGNSA.